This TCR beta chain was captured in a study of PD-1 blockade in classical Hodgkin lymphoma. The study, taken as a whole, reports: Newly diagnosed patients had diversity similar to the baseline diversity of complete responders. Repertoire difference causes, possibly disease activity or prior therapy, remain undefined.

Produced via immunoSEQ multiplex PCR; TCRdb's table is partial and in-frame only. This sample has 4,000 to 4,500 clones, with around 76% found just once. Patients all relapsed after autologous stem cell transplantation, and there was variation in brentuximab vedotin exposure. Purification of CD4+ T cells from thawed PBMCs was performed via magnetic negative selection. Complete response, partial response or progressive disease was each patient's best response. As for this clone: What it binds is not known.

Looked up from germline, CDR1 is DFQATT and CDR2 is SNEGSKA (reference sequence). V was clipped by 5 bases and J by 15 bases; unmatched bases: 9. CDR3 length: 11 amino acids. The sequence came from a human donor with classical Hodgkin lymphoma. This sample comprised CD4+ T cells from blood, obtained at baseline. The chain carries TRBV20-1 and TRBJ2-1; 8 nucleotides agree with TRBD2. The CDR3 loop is CSALSGTRRFF. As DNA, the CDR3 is TGCAGTGCTCTTAGCGGGACCCGCAGGTTCTTC.